The TCR beta chain under discussion was sequenced for a study of T cells of healthy individuals. This clonotype was seen a few times. Trimming shortened V by 5 bases and J by 4 bases, and 10 bases separated the two germline ends. The CDR3 loop spans 13 amino acids. Germline V gene sequence: CDR1 SGHVS, CDR2 FNYEAQ. Via MiXCR, TCRdb re-called the 5' RACE reads, giving one row per CDR3 protein. The repertoire holds some 100,000 distinct CDR3 sequences, with about 16% as singletons. This TCR was recovered from a human donor in good health. The V gene is TRBV7-6, the J gene TRBJ2-3, with D tentatively TRBD2 (6 bases). Here the CDR3 DNA reads TGTGCCAGCAGCACCGGGACTTCAGATACGCAGTATTTT. Amino acids: CASSTGTSDTQYF.